The 17 T cell receptor beta chains listed next were all sequenced from one sample in a study of tumor-infiltrating lymphocytes in localized non-small cell lung cancer. The assay was immunoSEQ multiplex PCR, and TCRdb's table has in-frame clones only and misses some. The table shows 12,000 or so clones, with 60% to 85% occurring only once. Sequenced sample: lung tumor tissue. These receptors were taken from a human donor with non-small cell lung cancer.

This chain links TRBV10-3 with TRBJ2-3, with D maybe TRBD2 (6 bases). Trimming took off 4 bases at V and 10 bases at J, with 21 bases between the two ends. Per germline, CDR1 ENHRY and CDR2 SYGVKD. The CDR3 spans 15 residues. As DNA, the CDR3 is TGTGCCATCAGTGTCCCGCGCTCGGGAGTAGAAGCGCAGTATTTT. Protein product: CAISVPRSGVEAQYF.

V is TRBV5-5 and J is TRBJ1-2; 8 bases agree with TRBD1. J was trimmed by 2 bases and V by 1 base; bases with no gene match: 4. The CDR3 length is 15 residues. Germline CDR1 reads SGHKS; CDR2 reads YYEKEE (reference sequence). CDR3: CASSLLPGGNYGYTF. The CDR3 region has the DNA TGTGCCAGCAGCTTGCTACCAGGGGGCAACTATGGCTACACCTTC.

The rearrangement uses TRBV19 and TRBJ2-3; 8 positions match TRBD1. V lost 5 bases to trimming and J lost 1 base; unmatched junction nucleotides: 14. The CDR3 totals 18 residues. CDR1 is LNHDA, CDR2 SQIVND, per germline (reference sequence). Here the CDR3 reads CASSSDRETIPGTDTQYF. CDR3 bases: TGTGCCAGTAGTTCGGACAGGGAAACGATCCCAGGCACAGATACGCAGTATTTT.

The rearrangement links TRBV18 to TRBJ1-6; D might be TRBD1 (6 bases). In germline, CDR1 is KGHSH, CDR2 LQKENI. This CDR3 comprises 14 residues. Trimming stripped 2 bases from V and 4 bases from J, with 6 bases between. For the CDR3, the DNA is TGTGCCAGCTCACCAGGACAGTATAATTCACCCCTCCACTTT. It codes for CASSPGQYNSPLHF. The full variable domain, completed using reference TRBV18 and TRBJ1-6, is NAGVMQNPRHLVRRRGQEARLRCSPMKGHSHVYWYRQLPEEGLKFMVYLQKENIIDESGMPKERFSAEFPKEGPSILRIQQVVRGDSAAYFCASSPGQYNSPLHFGNGTRLTVT.

The count of this clone is one. The chain carries TRBV2 and TRBJ2-4; tentatively, D is TRBD2 (5 bases). The germline V gene encodes CDR1 SNHLY and CDR2 FYNNEI. The V end lost 8 bases, the J end lost 3 bases, and 14 bases lay between the germline ends. The CDR3 contains 14 residues. As DNA, the CDR3 is TGTGCCAGCGGACTGACACTGAGCAAAAACATTCAGTACTTC. It codes for CASGLTLSKNIQYF. Using reference TRBV2 and TRBJ2-4 for the parts outside the CDR3, the full variable domain is EPEVTQTPSHQVTQMGQEVILRCVPISNHLYFYWYRQILGQKVEFLVSFYNNEISEKSEIFDDQFSVERPDGSNFTLKIRSTKLEDSAMYFCASGLTLSKNIQYFGAGTRLSVL.

The CDR3 protein is CASSLFGGASTDTQYF. The CDR3 DNA follows: TGTGCCAGCAGCTTATTCGGTGGAGCTAGCACAGATACGCAGTATTTT. The V gene is TRBV5-6, the J gene TRBJ2-3; D remains unclear. The CDR3 spans 16 residues. Between the trimmed V and J ends, which lost 2 bases and 0 bases, there was a span of 13 bases. CDR1 is SGHDT and CDR2 is YYEEEE in the germline V gene.

Remarks on this clone: At one end, the junction sequence differs from germline, possibly due to a read error. The V call is TRBV7-2, the J call TRBJ1-5, with 8 bases lining up with TRBD1. CDR3 size: 15 residues. CDR1 is SGHTA, CDR2 FQGNSA, per germline. The CDR3 reads CASTLGRGRNQPQHF. The CDR3 region has the DNA TGTGCCAGCACCTTAGGCAGGGGGCGCAATCAGCCCCAGCATTTT.

This clone has just a few counts. The chain is built from TRBV7-9 and TRBJ1-1, with D tentatively TRBD1 (5 bases). The V gene lost 2 bases and the J gene lost 1 base, with 5 bases spanning the gap. The CDR3 loop spans 13 amino acids. Germline assignment: CDR1 SEHNR and CDR2 FQNEAQ (reference sequence). CDR3 protein: CASSLQGNTEAFF. The CDR3 DNA reads as TGTGCCAGCAGCTTACAGGGGAACACTGAAGCTTTCTTT.

The chain is built from TRBV11-3 and TRBJ2-2; D not resolved. Trimming left V 5 bases short and J 0 bases short, with 4 bases between. The CDR3 consists of 13 residues. The germline V gene has CDR1 SGHNT and CDR2 YENEEA. The DNA of the CDR3 is TGTGCCAGCAGCCAGACGAACACCGGGGAGCTGTTTTTT. Amino acids: CASSQTNTGELFF.

V is TRBV18 and J is TRBJ1-6; D is uncertain. The germline gives CDR1 KGHSH, CDR2 LQKENI. The CDR3 is 13 residues long. With 4 bases removed from V and 10 bases from J, the gap between germline ends came to 11 bases. The CDR3 nucleotides are TGTGCCAGCTCACGGGATAACCCATCACCCCTCCACTTT. Protein: CASSRDNPSPLHF.

The chain has TRBV28 and TRBJ2-5; TRBD1 matches 10 bases. CDR1 and CDR2 from the germline V gene are MDHEN and SYDVKM. J lost 4 bases, V lost 8 bases, and 13 bases had no gene match. The CDR3 consists of 16 residues. The CDR3 region is CASRWWGQGKGETQYF. CDR3 bases: TGTGCCAGCCGCTGGTGGGGACAGGGGAAGGGAGAGACCCAGTACTTC.

The chain has TRBV18 and TRBJ2-6; perhaps TRBD2 as D (5 bases). V lost 8 bases, J lost 1 base, and 18 bases lay in between. Germline V gives CDR1 KGHSH, CDR2 LQKENI. The CDR3 has 17 residues. The CDR3 sequence: CASTRREGLSGANVLTF. CDR3 nucleotide sequence: TGTGCCAGCACCCGACGGGAAGGATTGTCTGGGGCCAACGTCCTGACTTTC.

The gene calls are TRBV6-1 and TRBJ2-3; D ambiguous. CDR1 and CDR2 (germline): MNHNS, SASEGT. V lost 8 bases, J lost 0 bases, and 18 bases lay in between. The CDR3 has 16 residues. CDR3 residues: CASGVGRGPSTDTQYF. CDR3 DNA: TGTGCCAGCGGTGTAGGGCGCGGTCCTAGCACAGATACGCAGTATTTT.

This chain joins TRBV5-8 and TRBJ2-7; the match to TRBD1 covers 8 bases. The CDR3 length is 14 residues. Germline trimming cut 2 bases from V and 4 bases from J; bases unmatched to any gene: 5. Germline V gene sequence: CDR1 SGHTS, CDR2 YDEGEE. CDR3 nucleotide sequence: TGTGCCAGCAGCTTTTGGACAGGGAAATACGAGCAGTACTTC. Encoded protein: CASSFWTGKYEQYF.

This rearrangement joins TRBV18 to TRBJ2-7; D gene uncertain. The CDR3 runs 14 residues. With 1 base removed from V and 2 bases from J, the gap between germline ends came to 9 bases. Looked up from germline, CDR1 is KGHSH and CDR2 is LQKENI. CDR3 DNA: TGTGCCAGCTCACCACTACCAGCCACCTACGAGCAGTACTTC. This encodes CASSPLPATYEQYF.

The chain is built from TRBV27 and TRBJ2-1, with no clear D. V gave up 7 bases and J gave up 9 bases, with 19 bases separating them. Looked up from germline, CDR1 is MNHEY and CDR2 is SMNVEV (reference sequence). This CDR3 contains 14 residues. For the CDR3, the DNA is TGTGCCAGCAAGGGCACAGTAGGATCGTCTGAGCAGTTCTTC. Translation: CASKGTVGSSEQFF.

The J gene is TRBJ2-6, the V gene TRBV28; D unresolved. The V and J ends lost 1 base and 0 bases respectively, with 4 bases between them. This CDR3 has 15 residues. The germline gives CDR1 MDHEN, CDR2 SYDVKM. Written as DNA, the CDR3 is TGTGCCAGCAGTTTATCGAGCTCTGGGGCCAACGTCCTGACTTTC. This sequence encodes CASSLSSSGANVLTF.